The T cell receptor beta chain under discussion was sequenced for a study of low-dose radiotherapy and immunotherapy resistance in tumors. Study-level background: Cohort 2's total reached 13 Gy over 26 weeks, at 1 Gy per fraction every two weeks. Cyclophosphamide went in intravenously at 200 mg/m2 every two weeks, one day before radiation and immunotherapy.

Stated time point: after trial treatment. Stated treatment: LDRT plus nivolumab, ipilimumab, low-dose cyclophosphamide and aspirin (RACIN trial). With a constant-region primer and a V-primer adapter, TCRs were subjected to roughly 18 PCR cycles of amplification. MiXCR, run by TCRdb on the reads, gives a single entry per CDR3 protein. The repertoire holds some 53,000 distinct CDR3 sequences, with around a third as singletons. Trimming cost V 2 bases and J 1 base, with 11 bases left between them. The CDR3 is 15 residues long. The sequence was obtained from a male donor with rectosigmoid adenocarcinoma. The source was PBMCs, collected after low-dose radiotherapy plus immunotherapy. The rearrangement joins TRBV12-3 or TRBV12-4 to TRBJ1-2; no definite D call. The CDR3 DNA is TGTGCCAGCAGTTTATCTGGAAGGAATAACTATGGCTACACCTTC. This gives the protein CASSLSGRNNYGYTF.